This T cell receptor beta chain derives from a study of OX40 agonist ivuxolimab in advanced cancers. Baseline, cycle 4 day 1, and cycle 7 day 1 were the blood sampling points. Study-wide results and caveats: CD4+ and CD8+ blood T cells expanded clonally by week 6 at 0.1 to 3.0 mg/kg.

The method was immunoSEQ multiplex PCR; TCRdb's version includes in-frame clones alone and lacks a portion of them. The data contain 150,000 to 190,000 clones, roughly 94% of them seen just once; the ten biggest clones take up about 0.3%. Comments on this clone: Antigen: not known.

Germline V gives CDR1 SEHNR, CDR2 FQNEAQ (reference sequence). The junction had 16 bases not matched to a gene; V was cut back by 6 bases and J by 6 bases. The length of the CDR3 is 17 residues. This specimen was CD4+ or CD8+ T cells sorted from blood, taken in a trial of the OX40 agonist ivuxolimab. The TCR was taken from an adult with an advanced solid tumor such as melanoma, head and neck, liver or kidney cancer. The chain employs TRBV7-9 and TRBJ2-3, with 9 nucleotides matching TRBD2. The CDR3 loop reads CASRLAGFATLQDTQYF. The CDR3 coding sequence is TGTGCCAGCAGACTAGCGGGTTTCGCGACTCTCCAGGATACGCAGTATTTT. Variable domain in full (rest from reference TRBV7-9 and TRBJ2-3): DTGVSQNPRHKITKRGQNVTFRCDPISEHNRLYWYRQTLGQGPEFLTYFQNEAQLEKSRLLSDRFSAERPKGSFSTLEIQRTEQGDSAMYLCASRLAGFATLQDTQYFGPGTRLTVL.